The 9 T cell receptor beta chains listed next were all sequenced from one sample in a study of T-cell memory formation after mild COVID-19. Each CDR3 protein is one row after TCRdb ran MiXCR on the 5' RACE reads. The sample lists 500,000 to 550,000 distinct CDR3 sequences; just over 20% were seen once. The sequenced sample consisted of PBMCs or a T cell subset sorted from them (not recorded which). These TCRs come from an adult woman who had mild COVID-19 (a few samples of this study predate the infection). Cell type and time point are not known.

This clonotype has a handful of counts. V usage is TRBV6-2 or TRBV6-3 and J usage is TRBJ1-1; 7 nucleotides agree with TRBD1. CDR1 is MNHEY, CDR2 SVGEGT, per germline. The V segment lost 5 bases and the J segment 11 bases; nucleotides outside the gene matches: 8. The CDR3 is 12 amino acids. CDR3 amino acids: CASSATGRAAFF. The CDR3 DNA reads as TGTGCCAGCAGTGCGACAGGGCGAGCGGCTTTCTTT.

This clonotype was found a few times. The rearrangement joins TRBV20-1 to TRBJ2-3; no reliable D call. The germline V gene has CDR1 DFQATT and CDR2 SNEGSKA (reference sequence). With 5 bases removed from V and 4 bases from J, the gap between germline ends came to 13 bases. The CDR3 runs 13 residues. The CDR3 coding sequence is TGCAGTGCTCGGAATCCCGGTCCAGATACGCAGTATTTT. This codes for CSARNPGPDTQYF.

The chain couples TRBV7-8 to TRBJ2-5; 9 bases are a match to TRBD2. The CDR3 is 16 residues long. Germline V gene data show CDR1 as SGHVS and CDR2 as FQNEAQ. After removal of 5 bases from V and 5 bases from J, the junction contained 12 bases not matched to a gene. The chain's CDR3 is CASSLGASGVRETQYF. CDR3 bases: TGTGCCAGCAGCCTGGGGGCTAGCGGGGTCCGGGAGACCCAGTACTTC. Filled out from reference TRBV7-8 and TRBJ2-5, the complete variable domain reads GAGVSQSPRYKVAKRGQDVALRCDPISGHVSLFWYQQALGQGPEFLTYFQNEAQLDKSGLPSDRFFAERPEGSVSTLKIQRTQQEDSAVYLCASSLGASGVRETQYFGPGTRLLVL.

This clonotype has only one observation. The chain combines TRBV20-1 with TRBJ2-7; 9 bases map to TRBD2. Per the germline V gene, CDR1 is DFQATT and CDR2 is SNEGSKA (reference sequence). The trim removed 0 bases at V and 4 bases at J, leaving 7 bases unmatched. This CDR3 comprises 15 residues. CDR3 sequence: CSARDEREVGYEQYF. For the CDR3, the DNA is TGCAGTGCTAGAGATGAGCGGGAGGTCGGTTACGAGCAGTACTTC.

This clonotype appeared many times. CDR3 bases: TGTGCCAGCAGCCCACGACTAGCGGGGGACACAGATACGCAGTATTTT. Translated, it gives CASSPRLAGDTDTQYF. This chain joins TRBV7-6 and TRBJ2-3; 12 nucleotides agree with TRBD2. The CDR3 consists of 16 residues. V dropped 5 bases and J dropped 2; count of bases not matched to a gene: 5. The germline V gene encodes CDR1 SGHVS and CDR2 FNYEAQ.

This rearrangement joins TRBV19 to TRBJ1-5; perhaps TRBD1 as D (6 bases). From germline, CDR1 is LNHDA and CDR2 SQIVND (reference sequence). The CDR3 totals 17 residues. Trimming pared 4 bases from V and 2 bases from J, leaving 18 bases between. CDR3 in amino acids: CASSTRTGASGNQPQHF. The CDR3 DNA is TGTGCCAGTAGTACTCGGACGGGGGCATCGGGCAATCAGCCCCAGCATTTT. The full variable domain, its missing parts supplied by reference TRBV19 and TRBJ1-5, is DGGITQSPKYLFRKEGQNVTLSCEQNLNHDAMYWYRQDPGQGLRLIYYSQIVNDFQKGDIAEGYSVSREKKESFPLTVTSAQKNPTAFYLCASSTRTGASGNQPQHFGDGTRLSIL.

A few counts support this clonotype. The chain combines TRBV29-1 with TRBJ1-5; no reliable D call. Trimming removed 6 bases at V and 7 bases at J, with 13 bases between. Germline V gene sequence: CDR1 SQVTM, CDR2 ANQGSEA. CDR3 length equals 12 residues. The CDR3 protein is CSVVEGGQPQHF. CDR3 bases: TGCAGCGTCGTGGAGGGCGGGCAGCCCCAGCATTTT.

The table lists this clonotype with a few counts. The V and J genes are TRBV7-9 and TRBJ2-7; 9 bases align to TRBD2. The germline V gene has CDR1 SEHNR and CDR2 FQNEAQ (reference sequence). The J segment lost 0 bases and the V segment lost 6 bases, leaving 12 bases of the junction unmatched. This CDR3 contains 17 residues. The CDR3 spells CASSLGASGTSSYEQYF. CDR3 DNA: TGTGCCAGCAGTCTAGGGGCTAGCGGGACAAGCTCCTACGAGCAGTACTTC.

V and J are TRBV9 and TRBJ1-2; no firm D call. V lost 4 bases, J lost 4 bases, and 14 bases lay in between. Germline CDR1 and CDR2: SGDLS and YYNGEE. The CDR3 spans 14 residues. The CDR3 nucleotides read TGTGCCAGCAGCCCGCGAACGATTGGCTATGGCTACACCTTC. Amino acid sequence: CASSPRTIGYGYTF.